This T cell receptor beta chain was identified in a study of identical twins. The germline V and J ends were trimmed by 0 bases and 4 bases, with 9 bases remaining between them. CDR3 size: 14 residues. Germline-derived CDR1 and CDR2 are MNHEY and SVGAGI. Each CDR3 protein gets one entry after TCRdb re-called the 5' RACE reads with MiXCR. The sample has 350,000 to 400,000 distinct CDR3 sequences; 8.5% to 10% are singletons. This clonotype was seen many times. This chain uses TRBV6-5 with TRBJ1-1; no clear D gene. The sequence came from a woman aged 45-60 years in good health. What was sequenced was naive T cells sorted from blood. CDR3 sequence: CASSYSLGSTEAFF. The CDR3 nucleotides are TGTGCCAGCAGTTACTCGTTGGGGAGCACTGAAGCTTTCTTT.